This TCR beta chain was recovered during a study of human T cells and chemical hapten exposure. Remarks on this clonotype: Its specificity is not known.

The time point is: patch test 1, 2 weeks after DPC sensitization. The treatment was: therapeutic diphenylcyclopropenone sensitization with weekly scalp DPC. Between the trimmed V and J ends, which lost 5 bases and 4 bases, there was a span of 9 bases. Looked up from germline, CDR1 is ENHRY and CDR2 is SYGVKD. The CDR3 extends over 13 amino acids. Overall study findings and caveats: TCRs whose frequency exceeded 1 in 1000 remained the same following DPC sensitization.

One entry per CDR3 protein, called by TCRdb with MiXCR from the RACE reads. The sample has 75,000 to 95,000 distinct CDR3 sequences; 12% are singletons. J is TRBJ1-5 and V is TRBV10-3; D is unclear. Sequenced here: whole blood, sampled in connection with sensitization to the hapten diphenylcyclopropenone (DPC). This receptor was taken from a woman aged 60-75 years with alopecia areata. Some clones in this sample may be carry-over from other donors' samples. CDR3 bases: TGTGCCATCAGTTCAGACCCAAATCAGCCCCAGCATTTT. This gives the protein CAISSDPNQPQHF.